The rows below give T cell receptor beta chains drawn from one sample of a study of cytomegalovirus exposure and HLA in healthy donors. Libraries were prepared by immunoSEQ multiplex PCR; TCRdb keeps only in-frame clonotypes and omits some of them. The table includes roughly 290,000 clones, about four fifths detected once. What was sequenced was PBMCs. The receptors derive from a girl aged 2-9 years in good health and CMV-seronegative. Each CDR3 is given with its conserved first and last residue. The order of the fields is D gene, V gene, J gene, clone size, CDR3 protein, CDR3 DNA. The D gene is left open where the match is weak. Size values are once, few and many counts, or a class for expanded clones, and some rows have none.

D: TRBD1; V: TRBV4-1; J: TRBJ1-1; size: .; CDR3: CAGGQGMNTEAFF; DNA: TGCGCCGGGGGACAGGGGATGAACACTGAAGCTTTCTTT
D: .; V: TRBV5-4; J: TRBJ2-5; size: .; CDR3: CASSSRQLSETQYF; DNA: TGTGCCAGCAGCTCTCGACAGCTGTCGGAGACCCAGTACTTC
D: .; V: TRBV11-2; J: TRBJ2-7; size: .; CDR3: CASSLVGGQYEQYF; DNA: TGTGCCAGCAGCTTAGTCGGGGGACAGTACGAGCAGTACTTC
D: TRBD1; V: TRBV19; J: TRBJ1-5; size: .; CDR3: CASSIGGTGNQPQHF; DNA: TGTGCCAGTAGTATAGGTGGGACAGGGAATCAGCCCCAGCATTTT
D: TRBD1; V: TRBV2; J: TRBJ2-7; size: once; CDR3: CASSGYRGSHEQYF; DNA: TGTGCCAGCAGTGGTTACAGGGGGTCCCACGAGCAGTACTTC
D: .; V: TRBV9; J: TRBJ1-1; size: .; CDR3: CASSVATLNTEAFF; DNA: TGTGCCAGCAGCGTTGCGACACTGAACACTGAAGCTTTCTTT
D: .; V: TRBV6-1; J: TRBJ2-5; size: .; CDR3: CASSEVRVVSYF; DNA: TGTGCCAGCAGTGAAGTGAGAGTCGTTTCGTACTTC
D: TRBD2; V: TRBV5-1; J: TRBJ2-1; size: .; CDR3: CASSLVRGGWDEQFF; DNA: TGCGCCAGCAGCTTGGTGCGGGGGGGTTGGGATGAGCAGTTCTTC
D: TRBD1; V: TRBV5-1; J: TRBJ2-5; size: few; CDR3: CASSPRDRGQETQYF; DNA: TGCGCCAGCAGCCCGAGGGACAGGGGGCAAGAGACCCAGTACTTC
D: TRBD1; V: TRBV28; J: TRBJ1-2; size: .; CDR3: CASSTGRDSVFYGYTF; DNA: TGTGCCAGCAGCACCGGCCGGGACAGCGTCTTCTATGGCTACACCTTC
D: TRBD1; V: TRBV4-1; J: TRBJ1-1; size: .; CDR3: CASSHRTGNTEAFF; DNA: TGCGCCAGCAGCCACCGGACAGGGAACACTGAAGCTTTCTTT
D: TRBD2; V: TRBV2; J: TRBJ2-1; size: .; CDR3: CASRLLAGGSTGEQFF; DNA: TGTGCCAGCAGGCTACTAGCGGGAGGATCCACGGGTGAGCAGTTCTTC
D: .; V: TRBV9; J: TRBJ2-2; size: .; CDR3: CASGSRLNTGELFF; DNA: TGTGCCAGCGGATCCAGGCTGAACACCGGGGAGCTGTTTTTT
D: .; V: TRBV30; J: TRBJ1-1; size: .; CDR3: CASFTGFTEAFF; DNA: TGTGCCTCTTTTACAGGGTTTACTGAAGCTTTCTTT
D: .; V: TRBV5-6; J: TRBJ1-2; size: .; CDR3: CASSLDMRAAPIYGYTF; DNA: TGTGCCAGCAGCCTCGATATGAGGGCGGCCCCCATCTATGGCTACACCTTC
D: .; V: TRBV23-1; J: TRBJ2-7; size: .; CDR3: CASRTTGGSLSGGSYEQYF; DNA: TGCGCCAGCAGAACCACCGGGGGCAGCTTGTCAGGGGGTTCCTACGAGCAGTACTTC
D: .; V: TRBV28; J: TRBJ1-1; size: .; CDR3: CASSSWDTANFEAFF; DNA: TGTGCCAGCAGCTCCTGGGACACGGCAAACTTTGAAGCTTTCTTT
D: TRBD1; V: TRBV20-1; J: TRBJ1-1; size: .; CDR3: CSEGQREAFF; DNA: TGCAGTGAGGGACAGCGAGAAGCTTTCTTT
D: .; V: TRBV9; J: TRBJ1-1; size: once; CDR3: CASSVDGGQGTTEAFF; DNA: TGTGCCAGCAGCGTAGACGGGGGGCAGGGGACCACTGAAGCTTTCTTT
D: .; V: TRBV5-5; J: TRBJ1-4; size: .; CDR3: CASSLGPLNEKLFF; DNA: TGTGCCAGCAGTCTGGGGCCGCTTAATGAAAAACTGTTTTTT
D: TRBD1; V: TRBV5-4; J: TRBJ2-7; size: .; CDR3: CASSKTGQGSYEQYF; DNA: TGTGCCAGCAGCAAAACGGGACAGGGGTCCTACGAGCAGTACTTC
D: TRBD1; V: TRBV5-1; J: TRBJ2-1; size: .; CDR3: CASSTRTGSNEQFF; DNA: TGCGCCAGCAGCACCAGGACAGGGAGCAATGAGCAGTTCTTC
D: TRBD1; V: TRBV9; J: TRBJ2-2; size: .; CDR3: CASSSRAAGGNTGELFF; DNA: TGTGCCAGCAGCTCCCGGGCGGCAGGGGGAAACACCGGGGAGCTGTTTTTT
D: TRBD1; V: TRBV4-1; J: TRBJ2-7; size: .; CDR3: CASSLSGTGGEQYF; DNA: TGCGCCAGCAGCCTGTCCGGGACAGGGGGCGAGCAGTACTTC
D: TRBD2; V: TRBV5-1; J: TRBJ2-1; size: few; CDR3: CASSFYLAGVDEQFF; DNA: TGCGCCAGCAGCTTCTATCTAGCGGGGGTCGATGAGCAGTTCTTC
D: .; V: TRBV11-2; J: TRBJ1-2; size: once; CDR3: CASSLDKREDYGYTF; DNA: TGTGCCAGCAGCTTAGATAAGCGAGAGGACTATGGCTACACCTTC
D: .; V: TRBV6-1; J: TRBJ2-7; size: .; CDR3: CASSEYDFGKYEQYF; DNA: TGTGCCAGCAGTGAATACGACTTCGGGAAATACGAGCAGTACTTC
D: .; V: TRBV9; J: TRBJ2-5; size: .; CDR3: CASSATEETQYF; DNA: TGTGCCAGCAGCGCCACGGAAGAGACCCAGTACTTC
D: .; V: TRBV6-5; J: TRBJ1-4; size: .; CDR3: CASRTGHPNEKLFF; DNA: TGTGCCAGCAGAACGGGACACCCTAATGAAAAACTGTTTTTT
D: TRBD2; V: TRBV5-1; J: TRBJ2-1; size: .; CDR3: CASSLVSGGAFDNEQFF; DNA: TGCGCCAGCAGCTTGGTTAGCGGGGGGGCCTTTGATAATGAGCAGTTCTTC
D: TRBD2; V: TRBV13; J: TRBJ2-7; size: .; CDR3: CASSLRAGGPRAYEQYF; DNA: TGTGCCAGCAGCTTAAGAGCGGGGGGGCCCCGAGCCTACGAGCAGTACTTC
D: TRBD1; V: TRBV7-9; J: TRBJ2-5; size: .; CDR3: CASSSRTGEGETQYF; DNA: TGTGCCAGCAGCTCACGGACAGGGGAAGGAGAGACCCAGTACTTC
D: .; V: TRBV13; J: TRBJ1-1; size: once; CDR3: CASSLRVVDTEAFF; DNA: TGTGCCAGCAGCCTCAGGGTCGTGGACACTGAAGCTTTCTTT
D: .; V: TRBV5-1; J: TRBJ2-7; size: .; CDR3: CASSLDGTSYYEQYF; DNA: TGCGCCAGCAGCTTGGATGGGACAAGTTACTACGAGCAGTACTTC
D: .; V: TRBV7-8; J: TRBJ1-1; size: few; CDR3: CASSLMGQGSGEAFF; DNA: TGTGCCAGCAGCTTAATGGGGCAGGGTTCAGGTGAAGCTTTCTTT
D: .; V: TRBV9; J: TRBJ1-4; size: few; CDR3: CASSVGAPGGEKLFF; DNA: TGTGCCAGCAGCGTAGGTGCCCCAGGAGGAGAAAAACTGTTTTTT
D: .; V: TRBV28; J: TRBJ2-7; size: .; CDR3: CASSFTGNNEQYF; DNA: TGTGCCAGCAGTTTTACAGGGAACAACGAGCAGTACTTC
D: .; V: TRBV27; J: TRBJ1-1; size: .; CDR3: CASSYTGLVAFF; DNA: TGTGCCAGCAGTTACACAGGTCTGGTCGCTTTCTTT
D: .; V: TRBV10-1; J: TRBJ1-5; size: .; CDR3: CAPYGGLDYYSNQPQHF; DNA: TGCGCCCCTTACGGAGGGTTAGATTATTATAGCAATCAGCCCCAGCATTTT
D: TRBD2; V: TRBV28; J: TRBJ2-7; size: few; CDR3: CASSLYRGGPVYEQYF; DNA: TGTGCCAGCAGTTTATATCGGGGGGGCCCCGTCTACGAGCAGTACTTC
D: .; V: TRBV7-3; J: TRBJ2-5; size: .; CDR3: CASSLSRQETQYF; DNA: TGTGCCAGCAGCTTATCACGGCAAGAGACCCAGTACTTC
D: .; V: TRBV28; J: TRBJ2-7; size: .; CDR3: CASSSYYSGFTGEQYF; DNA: TGTGCCAGCAGTTCCTACTACTCGGGGTTTACTGGGGAGCAGTACTTC
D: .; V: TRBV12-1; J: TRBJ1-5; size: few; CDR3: CASSPPAATQRFYQPQHF; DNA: TGTGCCAGCAGCCCTCCGGCGGCCACACAAAGGTTTTATCAGCCCCAGCATTTT
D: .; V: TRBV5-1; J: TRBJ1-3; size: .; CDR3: CASSSGGNGNTIYF; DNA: TGCGCCAGCAGCTCGGGAGGAAATGGAAACACCATATATTTT
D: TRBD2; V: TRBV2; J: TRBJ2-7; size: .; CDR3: CATSRSGSNEQYF; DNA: TGTGCCACATCACGGAGCGGGAGTAACGAGCAGTACTTC
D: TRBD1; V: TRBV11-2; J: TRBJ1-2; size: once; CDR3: CASSLGEQGALYGYTF; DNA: TGTGCCAGCAGCTTAGGGGAACAGGGGGCTCTCTATGGCTACACCTTC
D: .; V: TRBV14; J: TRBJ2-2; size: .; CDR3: CASSRSGGTGELFF; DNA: TGTGCCAGCAGCCGGTCCGGGGGAACCGGGGAGCTGTTTTTT
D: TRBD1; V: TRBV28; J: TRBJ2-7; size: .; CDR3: CASSSGTGRIFFPYEQYF; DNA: TGTGCCAGCAGCTCCGGGACAGGGCGCATTTTTTTTCCCTACGAGCAGTACTTC
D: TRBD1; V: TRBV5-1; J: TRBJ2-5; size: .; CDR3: CASSLVPGGQETQYF; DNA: TGCGCCAGCAGCTTGGTACCAGGGGGCCAAGAGACCCAGTACTTC
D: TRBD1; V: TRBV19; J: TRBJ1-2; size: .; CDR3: CASSAALSGQGPNYGYTF; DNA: TGTGCCAGTAGTGCCGCGCTTTCAGGACAGGGGCCGAACTATGGCTACACCTTC
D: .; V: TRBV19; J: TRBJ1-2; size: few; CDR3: CASSTLTGYGYTF; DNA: TGTGCCAGTAGTACCCTGACAGGCTATGGCTACACCTTC
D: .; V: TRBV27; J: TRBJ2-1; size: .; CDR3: CASSWLADNEQFF; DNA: TGTGCCAGCAGCTGGTTAGCGGACAATGAGCAGTTCTTC
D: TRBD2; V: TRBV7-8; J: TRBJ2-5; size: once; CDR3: CASSPYKGLADQETQYF; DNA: TGTGCCAGCAGCCCATATAAGGGACTAGCGGATCAAGAGACCCAGTACTTC
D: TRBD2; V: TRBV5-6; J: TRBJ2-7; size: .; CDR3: CASSLETSGAPIYEQYF; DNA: TGTGCCAGCAGCTTGGAGACTAGCGGGGCCCCCATCTACGAGCAGTACTTC
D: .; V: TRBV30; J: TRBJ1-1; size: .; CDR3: CAWSKGVHTEAFF; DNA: TGTGCCTGGAGTAAGGGAGTGCACACTGAAGCTTTCTTT
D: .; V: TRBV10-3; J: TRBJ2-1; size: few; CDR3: CAISESVNEQFF; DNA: TGTGCCATCAGTGAGAGCGTTAATGAGCAGTTCTTC
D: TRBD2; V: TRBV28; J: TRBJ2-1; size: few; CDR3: CASTTGLWGLAGYNEQFF; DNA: TGTGCCAGCACCACCGGACTTTGGGGACTAGCGGGGTACAATGAGCAGTTCTTC